This T cell receptor (beta chain) was recovered during a study of cytomegalovirus exposure and HLA in healthy donors (TCRdb year 2017). Context from the whole study: An earlier analysis of some 620 of the donors reported 276 Gb of sequence data and 100 million to 120 million unique TCR beta sequences obtained from some 170 million T cells. Roughly 300 gigabases of sequencing data and approximately 80 million unique TCR sequences were included in an early release covering roughly 600 HLA-typed donors. Of the approximately 370 genotyped donors, 81% were placed in the genetic ancestry cluster associated with self-reported Caucasian donors. The study was designed to test whether signatures of past pathogen exposure could be identified by cataloging public T cell receptors. The T cell repertoires of 550 to 850 subjects were profiled by immunosequencing and related to cytomegalovirus serostatus. In addition to the first cohort of 666 subjects, a separate validation cohort of 120 different subjects was used. To predict cytomegalovirus infection status, the study combined high-throughput TCR immunosequencing, statistical association of individual TCRs with disease status, and machine learning. To study patterns of TCR occurrence, a later analysis re-analyzed previously published TCR beta repertoires from more than 550 donors and added high-resolution HLA genotyping. The later analysis used no new phenotypic data to find candidate immune exposures, relying instead on TCR beta sequences and their occurrence across donors. In an earlier analysis of roughly 580 of the donors, high-throughput TCR beta sequencing was used to judge whether each TCR beta V gene segment behaved as functional or pseudogenic. Donor age, sex, ethnicity and CMV serostatus were collected together with the repertoire data. Genome-wide SNP genotypes for about three fifths of the 666 donors were used in a later genetic analysis, which treated that subset as a discovery cohort. All discovery cohort repertoires had been generated on a single sequencing platform. HLA typing included class I and class II loci at four-digit resolution. Typing coverage varied by locus: roughly 629-640 donors for A, B, C, DRB1 and DQB1; 522 for DQA1; approximately 570 for DPA1; roughly 450 for DPB1. Several DR-DQ haplotypes were treated as single units for association and clustering because of strong linkage in the cohort. Across 398 genotyped donors of the cohort, an average of about 240,000 unique TCR beta nucleotide sequences per donor were sequenced, and 15% to 20% of those sequences were non-productive.

Paper-wide results and their limitations: A later genetic analysis associated a missense DCLRE1C variant with V-gene and J-gene trimming of TCR beta chains, and an independent cohort replicated the association. Immune exposure information for the cohort was limited to CMV serostatus. Most TCR sequences were seen in very few donors, while some public TCRs were found in many individuals. Only TCR beta chains were sequenced in this cohort, and the absence of alpha or paired-chain data limited detectable features. Cytomegalovirus status was reported to be diagnosed by the classifier with high specificity and sensitivity in both the original and validation cohorts. Specific HLA alleles were associated with about 17,000 TCR beta sequences at a false discovery rate of 0.05 in a later analysis. HLA typing was unavailable for some donors at each locus, so association tests used only the typed subset. Linkage disequilibrium might explain the correlated functional status among segregating V segments, but an unknown experimental factor could not be ruled out. In a later analysis, the rate of TCR association differed among HLA loci, with DRB1 alleles having the most associated TCRs and HLA-C alleles having the fewest. Roughly uniform sequencing depth across donors was assumed in presence/absence analyses, although this assumption may not hold. A cluster of highly shared sequence variants was judged likely to be a technical artifact of the sequencing pipeline. Three of the identified cytomegalovirus-associated TCR beta chains were confirmed in vitro to be specific for cytomegalovirus antigens. A total of around 150 TCR beta chains were listed by the study as associated with cytomegalovirus. When HLA alleles, especially DR and DQ, strongly co-occurred, TCR associations were difficult to assign to individual alleles. The authors suggested that the approach could potentially be generalized to other disease states and immunological phenotypes. In a later analysis, several top co-occurrence clusters were reported to appear linked to parvovirus B19, influenza, CMV and Epstein-Barr virus. A later analysis found that HLA-associated TCR beta chains were more clonally expanded and had lower generation probabilities than equally common non-associated chains. Some IMGT-functional V segments, including TRBV6-2 and TRBV6-3, could not be told apart with the 87-base-pair reads, so those segments were excluded. Approximately 16 rarely observed V segments, including chromosome 9 orphons, were excluded from the earlier analysis of just under 600 of the donors because counts were too low. A later genetic analysis reported fewer N-insertions in productive TCRs among donors in an Asian-associated ancestry cluster than the roughly 650-donor mean. In a later analysis, most CMV-associated TCR beta chains were found to appear HLA-restricted, with HLA associations seemingly driven largely by CMV exposure. An earlier analysis of approximately 600 of the donors showed that most TCR beta V segments appeared in productive rearrangements either about 87% or about 30% of the time, which broadly matched IMGT annotations. A further reported finding was that TCR beta sequences accurately predicted the HLA-A and HLA-B alleles for most subjects in the first cohort.

The V end gives up 2 bases and the J end 0 bases, leaving 2 bases in the junction not matched to a gene. Taken from cysteine to phenylalanine, the CDR3 has 15 residues. Kept here is only the CDR3 DNA, which spans 45 bases and is read in frame from base 1. The germline V gene encodes CDR1 SGHRS and CDR2 YFSETQ. On this clone itself: The antigen it binds to is not known. The sample holds no much larger clone one base away, and base qualities are not on file.

The cohort consisted of some 670 healthy bone marrow donors. At the time of sampling, all cohort members were nominally healthy, though unrecorded immune exposures were likely present. The donor was CMV seropositive and belonged to the group of around 300 seropositive cohort members. Each donor provided a peripheral blood sample, and peripheral blood mononuclear cells were used for TCR beta sequencing. The Qiagen DNeasy Blood Extraction Kit was used to extract genomic DNA from the blood cell samples. Libraries were made using the immunoSEQ multiplex PCR assay. For the multiplex PCR, a mixture combining 60 forward primers for TCR Vbeta segments and 13 reverse primers for TCR Jbeta segments was used. The CDR3 region of rearranged TCR beta genes was amplified from genomic DNA by a multiplex PCR assay. Amplified TCR beta libraries were sequenced as 87-base-pair reads on the Illumina HiSeq System. Per the original workflow: In a later analysis, 80 million or so unique TCR beta chains were counted across the approximately 640 repertoires, and roughly 9.9 million of these chains were shared by at least two donors. Raw reads were error-corrected and collapsed into unique sequences by a nearest-neighbor algorithm in which closely related sequences were merged to remove PCR and sequencing errors. To assign V, D and J gene segments, CDR3 sequences were aligned to IMGT reference sequences. For a sequence to be retained, at least a six-nucleotide match to both a V gene segment and a J gene segment was required. Rearrangements were classified as productive when the CDR3 lacked stop codons and remained in frame with V and J, and all other rearrangements were classified as non-productive. CDR3 was defined by IMGT convention, running from the second conserved V-encoded cysteine to the conserved J-encoded phenylalanine. In an earlier analysis of 500 to 650 of the donors, sequences lacking an unambiguous match to a single V gene segment were excluded. In an earlier analysis of more than 500 of the donors, a V segment was called functional when productive rearrangements were above 56.7%, and segregating when the standard deviation between donors exceeded 5%. A statistical classification framework was built to diagnose cytomegalovirus status from the catalog of TCR beta chain sequences. In a later analysis, V and J genes were assigned by comparing TCR nucleotide sequences against IMGT/GENE-DB human TR gene sequences. In a later analysis, CDR3 sequences and most-parsimonious VDJ recombination scenarios were assigned using the TCRdist pipeline. A later analysis defined each TCR beta chain by its CDR3 amino acid sequence plus V-gene family, and excluded reads lacking a unique V-gene family. To address suspected cross-contamination and a sequencing artifact, a later analysis removed a few hundred highly shared, low-generation-probability nucleotide sequences. In a later analysis, a clonal expansion index for each public chain was calculated from normalized within-repertoire ranks of inferred template counts. In a later analysis, generation probabilities were computed with a VDJ recombination model fitted to out-of-frame rearrangements, and the resulting probabilities were checked against IGoR. In a later analysis, TCR-TCR, TCR-HLA and TCR-CMV co-occurrence was scored with hypergeometric tests, and a repertoire-size bias correction was applied to TCR pairs. False discovery rates were estimated in a later analysis by permuting HLA or CMV assignments 20 times. In a later analysis, co-occurring TCRs were grouped using DBSCAN, with TCRdist sequence similarity added in when clustering inside HLA-allele-positive subsets. Repertoires with fewer than 30,000 or more than 120,000 public chains were left out of co-occurrence clustering, as were five repertoires with anomalous nucleotide sharing. The clones in this table, taken by TCRdb from immuneACCESS, are in-frame only. Not every clone is retained; where verified, under half of the shortfall comes from an unresolved V gene, and the cause of the rest is unknown. The V and J calls and clone size are taken from that table; D and trimming were inferred from the DNA. The sample yields 150,000 or so clones; 70% to 85% were counted once. Together, the top ten hold more than 6.5% of the sample.

Material for sequencing was PBMCs. The receptor's source is a woman in her forties or fifties in good health and CMV-seropositive. The rearranged segments are TRBV5-1 and TRBJ2-1, with 7 bases matching TRBD1. The CDR3 protein sequence reads: CASSLRTGSYNEQFF. In nucleotides, the sequence is TGCGCCAGCAGCTTAAGGACAGGCTCCTACAATGAGCAGTTCTTC.